This entry is about one T cell receptor beta chain. This CDR3 spans 13 amino acids. V lost 8 bases and J lost 5, with 13 bases in between. This sample stems from a study of blood T cell repertoires in COVID-19. Data came from immunoSEQ multiplex PCR; TCRdb stores just in-frame clones and leaves some out. Here the sample spans some 280,000 clones, about 91% being singletons. The receptor comes from a woman aged 60-75 years with acute or convalescent COVID-19. Sequenced sample: peripheral blood. The rearrangement joins TRBV12-3 or TRBV12-4 to TRBJ2-1; D is unclear. The CDR3 region has the DNA TGTGCCAGCCACAGACAAGTAAACAATGAGCAGTTCTTC. It codes for CASHRQVNNEQFF.